This T cell receptor (beta chain) was retrieved from a study of T cell responses to AZD1222 COVID-19 vaccine. A word on this clone: Its specificity is unknown.

Broader study findings: Just five or six AZD1222 recipients were seropositive at baseline.

TCRdb's table, derived via immunoSEQ multiplex PCR, lists solely in-frame clones and lacks some. The sample has about 210,000 clones; 90% to 95% are singletons. This TCR derives from an adult who received the MenACWY meningococcal vaccine as a control. Sample: peripheral blood, taken 28 days after the second dose of the MenACWY control vaccine.

Here the CDR3 reads CASSPVRTVPYEQYF. CDR3 in DNA: TGTGCCAGCAGCCCCGTCCGGACAGTTCCCTACGAGCAGTACTTC. The chain links TRBV11-1 to TRBJ2-7; weak D call: TRBD1 (6 bases). V lost 5 bases, J lost 2 bases, and 16 bases lay in between. The germline CDR1 and CDR2 sequences are SGHAT and FQDESV (reference sequence). This CDR3 spans 15 amino acids.